The entry below gives a single T cell receptor beta chain sequence along with its context. Its antigen is as yet unknown. This sample is part of a study of radiation and T cells in renal cell carcinoma. Specified time point: baseline pretreatment blood. This sample's treatment: 15 Gy SBRT to primary tumor, nephrectomy 4 weeks later. After SBRT, blood was collected at 2 and 4 weeks, plus baseline. Whole-study results and caveats: From baseline, blood top tumor clonotypes peaked at 2 weeks post-radiation.

Some clones are missing from TCRdb's copy, which holds only in-frame ones; the method was immunoSEQ multiplex PCR. This table has around 160,000 clones, about 88% appearing once. The V gene's germline CDR1 is SGDLS and CDR2 YYNGEE. This CDR3 is built from 15 residues. V was trimmed by 2 bases and J by 5 bases, leaving 14 bases between them. The source was blood, collected from a patient whose treatment included radiotherapy and nephrectomy. This clonotype was sampled from a woman between 70 and 85 years old with renal cell carcinoma. This rearrangement joins TRBV9 to TRBJ1-5, with TRBD1 as a possible D gene (6 bases). The CDR3 loop reads CASSVGQGNDQPQHF. CDR3 nucleotide sequence: TGTGCCAGCAGCGTGGGTCAGGGGAATGATCAGCCCCAGCATTTT.